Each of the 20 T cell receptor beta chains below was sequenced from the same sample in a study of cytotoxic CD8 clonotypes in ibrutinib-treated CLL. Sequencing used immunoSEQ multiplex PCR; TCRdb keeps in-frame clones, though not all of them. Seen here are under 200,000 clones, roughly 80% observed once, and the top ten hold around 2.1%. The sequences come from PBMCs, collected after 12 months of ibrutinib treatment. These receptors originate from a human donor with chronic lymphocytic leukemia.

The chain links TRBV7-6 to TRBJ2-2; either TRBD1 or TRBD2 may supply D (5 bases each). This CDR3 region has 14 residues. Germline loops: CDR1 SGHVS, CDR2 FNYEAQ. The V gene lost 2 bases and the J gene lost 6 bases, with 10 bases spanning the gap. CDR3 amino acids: CASSLRWGSGELFF. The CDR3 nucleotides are TGTGCCAGCAGCTTAAGATGGGGGTCCGGGGAGCTGTTTTTT.

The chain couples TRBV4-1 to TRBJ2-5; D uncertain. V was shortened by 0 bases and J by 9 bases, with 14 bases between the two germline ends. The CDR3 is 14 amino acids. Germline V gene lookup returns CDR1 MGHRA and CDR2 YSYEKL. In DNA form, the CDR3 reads TGCGCCAGCAGCCAAGATAGGGCAGCCGGCGCCCAGTACTTC. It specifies CASSQDRAAGAQYF.

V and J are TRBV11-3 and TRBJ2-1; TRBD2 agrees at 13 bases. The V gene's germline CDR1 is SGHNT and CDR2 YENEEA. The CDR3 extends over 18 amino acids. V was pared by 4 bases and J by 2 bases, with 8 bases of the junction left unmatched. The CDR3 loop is CASSSGLAGKEAYNEQFF. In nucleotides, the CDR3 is TGTGCCAGCAGCTCGGGACTAGCGGGAAAAGAGGCCTACAATGAGCAGTTCTTC.

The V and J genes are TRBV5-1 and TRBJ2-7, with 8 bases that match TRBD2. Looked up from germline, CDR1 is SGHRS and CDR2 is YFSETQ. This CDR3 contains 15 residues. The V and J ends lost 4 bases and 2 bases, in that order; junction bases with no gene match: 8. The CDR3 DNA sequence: TGCGCCAGCAGCACCGGGACTAGTAAAACCTACGAGCAGTACTTC. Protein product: CASSTGTSKTYEQYF.

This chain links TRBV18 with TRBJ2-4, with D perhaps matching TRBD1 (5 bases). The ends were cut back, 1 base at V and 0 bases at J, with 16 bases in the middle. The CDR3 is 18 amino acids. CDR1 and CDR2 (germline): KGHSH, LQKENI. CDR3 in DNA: TGTGCCAGCTCACCACGTCCCCAGGGTCTGATAGCCAAAAACATTCAGTACTTC. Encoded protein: CASSPRPQGLIAKNIQYF. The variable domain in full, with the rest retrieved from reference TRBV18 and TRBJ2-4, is NAGVMQNPRHLVRRRGQEARLRCSPMKGHSHVYWYRQLPEEGLKFMVYLQKENIIDESGMPKERFSAEFPKEGPSILRIQQVVRGDSAAYFCASSPRPQGLIAKNIQYFGAGTRLSVL.

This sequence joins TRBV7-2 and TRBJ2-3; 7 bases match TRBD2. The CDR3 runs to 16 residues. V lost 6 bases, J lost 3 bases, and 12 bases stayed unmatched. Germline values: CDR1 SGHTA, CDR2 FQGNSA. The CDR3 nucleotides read TGTGCCAGCAGTTCCGGTACGGGGGGTAGTACAGATACGCAGTATTTT. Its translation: CASSSGTGGSTDTQYF.

The CDR3 DNA sequence: TGTGCCAGCAGACTTTGGGGGAGCGGGGGCCCCACTTACTCCTACAATGAGCAGTTCTTC. Protein: CASRLWGSGGPTYSYNEQFF. This chain connects TRBV27 to TRBJ2-1, with 8 bases fitting TRBD2. V shed 6 bases and J 0 bases; nucleotides not matched to a gene: 19. The germline CDR1 and CDR2 sequences are MNHEY and SMNVEV (reference sequence). The CDR3 contains 20 residues.

As DNA, the CDR3 is TGTGCCAGTAGTATAGTTCGGGGTTCGGATACCGGGGAGCTGTTTTTT. This codes for CASSIVRGSDTGELFF. This chain uses TRBV19 with TRBJ2-2; perhaps TRBD2 as D (5 bases). Germline V gene data show CDR1 as LNHDA and CDR2 as SQIVND (reference sequence). This CDR3 comprises 16 residues. V was clipped by 1 base and J by 5 bases, with 14 bases between them.

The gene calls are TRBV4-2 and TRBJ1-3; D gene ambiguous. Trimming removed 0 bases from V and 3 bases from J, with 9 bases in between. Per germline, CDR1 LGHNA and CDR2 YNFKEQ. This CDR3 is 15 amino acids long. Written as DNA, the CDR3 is TGTGCCAGCAGCCAAGATTTGGGGAATGGAAACACCATATATTTT. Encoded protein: CASSQDLGNGNTIYF.

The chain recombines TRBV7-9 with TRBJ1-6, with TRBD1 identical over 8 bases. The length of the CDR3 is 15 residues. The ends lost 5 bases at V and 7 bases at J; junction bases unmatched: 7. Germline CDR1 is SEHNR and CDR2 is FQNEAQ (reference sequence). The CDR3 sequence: CASSPRTGQNSPLHF. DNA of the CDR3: TGTGCCAGCAGCCCACGGACAGGGCAAAATTCACCCCTCCACTTT.

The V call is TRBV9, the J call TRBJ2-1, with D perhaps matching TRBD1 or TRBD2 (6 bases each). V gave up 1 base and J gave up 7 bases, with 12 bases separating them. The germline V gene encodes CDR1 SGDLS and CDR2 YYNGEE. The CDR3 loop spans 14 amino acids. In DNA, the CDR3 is TGTGCCAGCAGCGTACTGGGGGCGGGGAATGAGCAGTTCTTC. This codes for CASSVLGAGNEQFF.

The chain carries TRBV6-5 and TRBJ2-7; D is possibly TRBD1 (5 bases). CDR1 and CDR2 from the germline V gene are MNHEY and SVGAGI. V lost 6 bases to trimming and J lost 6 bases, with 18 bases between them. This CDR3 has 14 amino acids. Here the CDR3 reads CASRASGHLGEQYF. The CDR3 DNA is TGTGCCAGCAGGGCCTCCGGACACCTTGGCGAGCAGTACTTC.

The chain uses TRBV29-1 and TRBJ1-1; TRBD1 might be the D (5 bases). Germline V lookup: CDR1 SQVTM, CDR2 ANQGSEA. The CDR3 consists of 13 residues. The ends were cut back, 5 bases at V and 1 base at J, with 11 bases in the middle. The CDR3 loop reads CSVRRTTNTEAFF. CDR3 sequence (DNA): TGCAGCGTTCGAAGGACAACGAACACTGAAGCTTTCTTT.

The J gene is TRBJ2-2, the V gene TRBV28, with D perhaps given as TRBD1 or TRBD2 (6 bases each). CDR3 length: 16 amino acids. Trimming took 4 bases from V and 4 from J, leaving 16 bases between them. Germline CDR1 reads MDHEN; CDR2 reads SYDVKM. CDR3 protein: CASSYRGGGGTGELFF. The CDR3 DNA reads TGTGCCAGCAGTTATCGAGGGGGAGGAGGCACCGGGGAGCTGTTTTTT.

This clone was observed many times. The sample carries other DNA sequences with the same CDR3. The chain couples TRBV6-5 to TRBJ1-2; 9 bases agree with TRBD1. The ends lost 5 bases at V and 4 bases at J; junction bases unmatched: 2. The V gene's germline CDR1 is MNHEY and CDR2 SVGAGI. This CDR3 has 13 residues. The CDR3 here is CASSETGGYGYTF. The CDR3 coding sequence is TGTGCCAGCAGTGAGACAGGGGGCTATGGCTACACCTTC.

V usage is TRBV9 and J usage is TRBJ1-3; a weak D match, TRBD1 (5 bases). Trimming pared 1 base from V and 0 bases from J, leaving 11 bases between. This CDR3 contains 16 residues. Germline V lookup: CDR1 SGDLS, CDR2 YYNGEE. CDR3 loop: CASSVSGDYSGNTIYF. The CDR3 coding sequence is TGTGCCAGCAGCGTAAGCGGGGACTACTCTGGAAACACCATATATTTT.

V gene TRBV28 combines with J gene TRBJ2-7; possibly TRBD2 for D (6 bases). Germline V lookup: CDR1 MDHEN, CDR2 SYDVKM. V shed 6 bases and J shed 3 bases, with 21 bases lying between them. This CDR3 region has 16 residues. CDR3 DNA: TGTGCCAGCAGGGAATCGCGGGGAAATTTGGGCTACGAGCAGTACTTC. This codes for CASRESRGNLGYEQYF.

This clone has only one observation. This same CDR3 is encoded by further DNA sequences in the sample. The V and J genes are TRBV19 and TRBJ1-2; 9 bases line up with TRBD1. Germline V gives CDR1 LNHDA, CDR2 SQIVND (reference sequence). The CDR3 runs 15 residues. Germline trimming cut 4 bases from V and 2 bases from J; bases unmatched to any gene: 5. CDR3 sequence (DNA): TGTGCCAGTAGTACCGGGACAGGGAGGAACTATGGCTACACCTTC. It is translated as CASSTGTGRNYGYTF.

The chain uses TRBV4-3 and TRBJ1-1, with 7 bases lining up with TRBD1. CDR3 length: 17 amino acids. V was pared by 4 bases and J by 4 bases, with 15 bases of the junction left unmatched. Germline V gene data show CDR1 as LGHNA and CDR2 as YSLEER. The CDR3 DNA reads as TGCGCCAGCAGCCCTCCCAGGCGCACAGGGGCAGTCACTGAAGCTTTCTTT. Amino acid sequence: CASSPPRRTGAVTEAFF.

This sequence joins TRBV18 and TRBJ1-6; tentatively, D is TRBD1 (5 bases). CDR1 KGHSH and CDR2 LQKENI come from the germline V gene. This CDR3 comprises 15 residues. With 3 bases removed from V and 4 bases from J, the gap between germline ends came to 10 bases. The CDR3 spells CASSPGTDYNSPLHF. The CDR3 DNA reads TGTGCCAGCTCACCGGGGACTGATTATAATTCACCCCTCCACTTT.